This TCR beta chain emerged from a study of vaccination effects on CD4 cells after COVID-19. Whole-study results and caveats: Convalescent patients numbered few in the study; early post-infection timepoints were missing entirely.

Cells that had been cultured for 10 days were the source of isolated CD4+ T cells. Participants each got two BNT162b2 or mRNA-1273 vaccine doses. Days 3 and 7 were when half the medium was replaced with IL-2 medium. This table comes from immunoSEQ multiplex PCR, and its TCRdb copy is limited to in-frame clones, with some not included. The table has 66,000 or so clones, roughly 74% seen once. The CDR3 covers 13 residues. The V gene lost 9 bases and the J gene lost 9 bases, with 17 bases spanning the gap. In germline, CDR1 is KGHDR, CDR2 SFDVKD. On this clone itself: Its antigen is currently unknown.

This TCR was sampled from a human donor who received a COVID-19 vaccine. The input for sequencing was CD4+ T cells from PBMCs cultured without peptide, taken after COVID-19 vaccination. V usage is TRBV24-1 and J usage is TRBJ1-5, with D maybe TRBD1 (5 bases). CDR3 loop: CATRESGGGPQHF. In nucleotides, the CDR3 is TGTGCCACCCGGGAGAGCGGGGGGGGGCCCCAGCATTTT.